Sequencing of this T cell receptor (beta chain) was carried out in a study of blood T cell repertoires in COVID-19. Across the study: The study drew acute and convalescent COVID-19 samples from the United States, Italy and Spain. Nucleic acid was either cDNA or gDNA, and it came from T cells, B-cell-depleted T cells, or PBMCs.

How the authors handled the data: Amplification from reference gene primers served as the basis for estimated nucleated cell counts. Assay: immunoSEQ multiplex PCR; the TCRdb copy retains only in-frame clones and omits some. V and J calls plus clone size are reproduced from that table; the DNA served to infer D and trimming. The sample has under 150,000 clones, about nine tenths seen once. With V trimmed by 5 bases and J by 8 bases, 3 bases remained unmatched. Germline V gene lookup returns CDR1 SEHNR and CDR2 FQNEAQ (reference sequence). This CDR3 has 15 residues. The sequenced sample consisted of peripheral blood. The receptor was derived from a human donor with active COVID-19. The donor label of this sample is uncertain. The chain has TRBV7-9 and TRBJ2-1, with 16 bases fitting TRBD2. The CDR3, as DNA: TGTGCCAGCAGCCCAGGGACTAGCGGGGGGGATGAGCAGTTCTTC. It codes for CASSPGTSGGDEQFF.